Shown below are 30 T cell receptor beta chains from a single sample sequenced in a study of shared clonotypes between healthy human individuals. Here immunoSEQ multiplex PCR was the method, and the copy in TCRdb shows in-frame clones only, minus some. The data show 2 million to 3 million clones, over 85% seen once. Sequences were obtained from naive CD4+ T cells from PBMCs. Described subset: CD45RA+ positively selected. These receptors were collected from a man younger than 35 in good health. Some clones in this sample may be carry-over from other donors' samples.

This clone was found once. The rearrangement joins TRBV6-6 to TRBJ1-1; weak D call: TRBD1 (5 bases). The germline V and J ends were trimmed by 0 bases and 8 bases, with 7 bases remaining between them. The CDR3 extends over 12 amino acids. Germline V gene data show CDR1 as MNHNY and CDR2 as SVGAGI (reference sequence). CDR3 DNA: TGTGCCAGCAGTTACTCGACAGAAGAAGCTTTCTTT. It is translated as CASSYSTEEAFF.

As regards this clone: Other DNA sequences in this sample translate to the same CDR3. V is TRBV7-3 and J is TRBJ2-2; possibly TRBD1 for D (6 bases). Trimming removed 4 bases from V and 5 bases from J, with 8 bases in between. Germline V lookup: CDR1 SGHTA, CDR2 FQGTGA. The CDR3 has 13 residues. For the CDR3, the DNA is TGTGCCAGCAGCTCCCAGGGGACCGGGGAGCTGTTTTTT. Translating it yields CASSSQGTGELFF.

The CDR3 here is CASSLDKVTNTGELFF. The CDR3 region has the DNA TGTGCCAGCAGCTTAGATAAAGTAACGAACACCGGGGAGCTGTTTTTT. This rearrangement joins TRBV7-6 to TRBJ2-2, with D uncertain. The V gene's germline CDR1 is SGHVS and CDR2 FNYEAQ. The V end was cut by 1 base, the J end by 0 bases, with 9 bases between. The CDR3 runs to 16 residues.

This rearrangement joins TRBV6-1 to TRBJ1-4; tentative D call: TRBD1 (5 bases). Trimming removed 10 bases at V and 7 bases at J, with 16 bases between. The CDR3 covers 13 residues. Germline CDR1 reads MNHNS; CDR2 reads SASEGT. The CDR3 loop is CAISRVRGEKLFF. The CDR3 coding sequence is TGTGCCATAAGCAGGGTTCGGGGTGAAAAACTGTTTTTT.

This clone has just one count. The rearrangement joins TRBV5-1 to TRBJ2-5, with 9 bases identical to TRBD1. This CDR3 contains 14 residues. Germline CDR1 SGHRS, CDR2 YFSETQ. With 4 bases clipped from V and 6 bases from J, the junction kept 7 bases outside the gene matches. CDR3 sequence: CASSMGQGGQTQYF. DNA for the CDR3: TGCGCCAGCAGCATGGGACAGGGTGGTCAGACCCAGTACTTC.

Comment on this clone: Other DNA sequences in this specimen translate into the identical CDR3. V and J are TRBV6-4 and TRBJ2-3; a possible D gene is TRBD2 (6 bases). With 2 bases removed from V and 6 bases from J, the gap between germline ends came to 6 bases. Germline V gene lookup returns CDR1 MRHNA and CDR2 SNTAGT. The CDR3 spans 12 residues. For the CDR3, the DNA is TGTGCCAGCAGTGACAGCGGGGATACGCAGTATTTT. Protein sequence: CASSDSGDTQYF.

This chain connects TRBV7-2 to TRBJ1-6; TRBD1 might be the D (5 bases). This CDR3 spans 14 amino acids. Germline V CDR1 and CDR2: SGHTA, FQGNSA. V was trimmed by 0 bases and J by 9 bases, leaving 9 bases between them. CDR3 loop: CASSLAGELSPLHF. The CDR3 DNA follows: TGTGCCAGCAGCTTAGCAGGGGAACTTTCACCCCTCCACTTT.

This clone was observed once. This chain joins TRBV7-2 and TRBJ1-5, with 9 bases fitting TRBD1. There are 17 residues in the CDR3. V lost 3 bases and J lost 3; bases outside the gene matches: 9. The V gene's germline CDR1 is SGHTA and CDR2 FQGNSA. CDR3 protein: CASSLFGTGFINQPQHF. In DNA form, the CDR3 reads TGTGCCAGCAGCTTGTTCGGGACAGGGTTTATCAATCAGCCCCAGCATTTT.

The chain joins TRBV28 to TRBJ1-5; D remains unclear. CDR3 size: 14 residues. V lost 5 bases and J 4 bases, leaving 12 bases between the germline ends. CDR1 and CDR2 from the germline V gene are MDHEN and SYDVKM. The CDR3 here is CASSPPGVNQPQHF. The CDR3 bases are TGTGCCAGCAGTCCGCCTGGAGTGAATCAGCCCCAGCATTTT.

The chain recombines TRBV9 with TRBJ2-7; D remains ambiguous. The ends were cut back, 0 bases at V and 1 base at J, with 11 bases in the middle. Germline V CDR1 and CDR2: SGDLS, YYNGEE. This CDR3 has 15 amino acids. The CDR3, as DNA: TGTGCCAGCAGCGTAGGCCCCCCAGGTTCCTACGAGCAGTACTTC. Protein sequence: CASSVGPPGSYEQYF.

The chain employs TRBV7-2 and TRBJ2-5; tentative D call: TRBD1 (6 bases). V lost 5 bases to trimming and J lost 5 bases, with 18 bases between them. CDR3 length equals 15 residues. Germline-derived CDR1 and CDR2 are SGHTA and FQGNSA. Here the CDR3 DNA reads TGTGCCAGCAGCCCCGGGACATCCCCTTCGGAGACCCAGTACTTC. Translated: CASSPGTSPSETQYF.

This rearrangement joins TRBV5-8 to TRBJ2-2; 10 nucleotides align to TRBD2. Germline V gene lookup returns CDR1 SGHTS and CDR2 YDEGEE. The CDR3 contains 17 residues. With V trimmed by 2 bases and J by 0 bases, 4 bases remained unmatched. CDR3 nucleotide sequence: TGTGCCAGCAGCTTTCATGGACTAGCGGCGAACACCGGGGAGCTGTTTTTT. This gives the protein CASSFHGLAANTGELFF.

This sequence joins TRBV19 and TRBJ1-3; no reliable D call. The CDR3 length is 15 residues. Germline values: CDR1 LNHDA, CDR2 SQIVND (reference sequence). The V end lost 3 bases, the J end lost 0 bases, and 9 bases lay between the germline ends. In DNA form, the CDR3 reads TGTGCCAGTAGTATCGGGGTCAACTCTGGAAACACCATATATTTT. Residues: CASSIGVNSGNTIYF.

This clone was found once. The J gene is TRBJ1-5, the V gene TRBV7-9; the match to TRBD1 covers 9 bases. After removal of 1 base from V and 6 bases from J, the junction contained 4 bases not matched to a gene. The CDR3 extends over 15 amino acids. Germline values: CDR1 SEHNR, CDR2 FQNEAQ (reference sequence). CDR3 amino acids: CASSLGTGEAQPQHF. CDR3 sequence (DNA): TGTGCCAGCAGCTTAGGGACAGGGGAAGCTCAGCCCCAGCATTTT.

This chain joins TRBV18 and TRBJ2-1; weak D call: TRBD2 (6 bases). V lost 4 bases and J 9 bases, leaving 16 bases between the germline ends. Germline V lookup: CDR1 KGHSH, CDR2 LQKENI. The CDR3 totals 14 residues. As DNA, the CDR3 is TGTGCCAGCTCACTAGCGGCCCACCGTTCTGAGCAGTTCTTC. Translated, it gives CASSLAAHRSEQFF.

The chain has TRBV5-8 and TRBJ1-5; D call uncertain. The V gene's germline CDR1 is SGHTS and CDR2 YDEGEE. Between the trimmed V and J ends, which lost 4 bases and 3 bases, there was a span of 8 bases. The CDR3 consists of 13 residues. In nucleotides, the CDR3 is TGTGCCAGCAGCCCAACAATCAATCAGCCCCAGCATTTT. Residues: CASSPTINQPQHF. The full variable domain, with the rest looked up from reference TRBV5-8 and TRBJ1-5, is EAGVTQSPTHLIKTRGQQATLRCSPISGHTSVYWYQQALGLGLQFLLWYDEGEERNRGNFPPRFSGRQFPNYSSELNVNALELEDSALYLCASSPTINQPQHFGDGTRLSIL.

This chain connects TRBV25-1 to TRBJ2-5; 9 bases are a match to TRBD1. Germline CDR1 is MGHDK and CDR2 is SYGVNS. V was pared by 5 bases and J by 6 bases, with 4 bases of the junction left unmatched. The CDR3 length is 13 residues. The CDR3 loop is CASSLGQGKTQYF. The CDR3, as DNA: TGTGCCAGCAGTTTGGGACAGGGAAAGACCCAGTACTTC.

The gene calls are TRBV4-1 and TRBJ2-7; D is ambiguous. The CDR3 extends over 12 amino acids. With 4 bases removed from V and 0 bases from J, the gap between germline ends came to 4 bases. Per germline, CDR1 MGHRA and CDR2 YSYEKL. In DNA, the CDR3 is TGCGCCAGCAGCCGGGACTCCTACGAGCAGTACTTC. Its protein product is CASSRDSYEQYF.

The chain recombines TRBV2 with TRBJ2-5; D is perhaps TRBD2 (7 bases). Germline assignment: CDR1 SNHLY and CDR2 FYNNEI. The CDR3 is made up of 13 amino acids. V lost 3 bases and J 8 bases, leaving 13 bases between the germline ends. This CDR3 reads CASSEGGRDTQYF. The CDR3, as DNA: TGTGCCAGCAGTGAGGGGGGGCGAGATACCCAGTACTTC.

CDR3 in amino acids: CAWALLENIQYF. CDR3 DNA sequence: TGTGCCTGGGCCCTCCTCGAAAACATTCAGTACTTC. The V and J genes are TRBV30 and TRBJ2-4, with D uncertain. From germline, CDR1 is GTSNPN and CDR2 SVGIG (reference sequence). This CDR3 has 12 residues. V lost 5 bases to trimming and J lost 5 bases, with 10 bases between them.

Concerning this clone itself: The junction shows a germline mismatch at one end, possibly a read error. CDR3 amino acids: CASTLEGGQPQHF. CDR3 DNA: TGCGCCAGCACCTTGGAGGGGGGCCAGCCCCAGCATTTT. The V gene is TRBV5-1, the J gene TRBJ1-5, with a weak D call TRBD1 (6 bases). This CDR3 comprises 13 residues. The germline gives CDR1 SGHRS, CDR2 YFSETQ.

The J gene is TRBJ1-1, the V gene TRBV19; tentative D call: TRBD1 (6 bases). Trimming stripped 1 base from V and 0 bases from J, with 9 bases between. This CDR3 is 15 amino acids long. Germline lookup yields CDR1 LNHDA and CDR2 SQIVND (reference sequence). The CDR3 DNA sequence: TGTGCCAGTAGTATAGCCGGACAGATGAACACTGAAGCTTTCTTT. This gives the protein CASSIAGQMNTEAFF.

The chain has TRBV30 and TRBJ2-5, with 14 positions matching TRBD2. The junction had 10 bases not matched to a gene; V was cut back by 4 bases and J by 0 bases. The CDR3 contains 18 residues. CDR1 is GTSNPN, CDR2 SVGIG, per germline (reference sequence). Here the CDR3 reads CAWNPGTSGGGYQETQYF. The CDR3 DNA sequence: TGTGCCTGGAATCCCGGGACTAGCGGGGGCGGGTACCAAGAGACCCAGTACTTC.

The chain uses TRBV25-1 and TRBJ2-1; maybe TRBD2 (5 bases). Looked up from germline, CDR1 is MGHDK and CDR2 is SYGVNS. Trimming took 8 bases from V and 0 from J, leaving 14 bases between them. The CDR3 spans 15 residues. Written as DNA, the CDR3 is TGTGCCAGCCGGCTGGCGGGCGACTCCTACAATGAGCAGTTCTTC. Its protein product is CASRLAGDSYNEQFF.

The chain combines TRBV29-1 with TRBJ1-5; D might be TRBD1 (5 bases). Per the germline V gene, CDR1 is SQVTM and CDR2 is ANQGSEA. Trimming cost V 4 bases and J 6 bases, with 13 bases left between them. The CDR3 is 13 residues long. In DNA form, the CDR3 reads TGCAGCGTTGCCACAGGCTCTCGTCAGCCCCAGCATTTT. It codes for CSVATGSRQPQHF.

Concerning this clone: The same CDR3 arises from other DNA sequences in this sample as well. The rearrangement joins TRBV9 to TRBJ2-2, with 12 bases that match TRBD2. Germline CDR1 and CDR2: SGDLS and YYNGEE. J was trimmed by 0 bases and V by 0 bases; bases with no gene match: 0. The CDR3 has 17 amino acids. The CDR3 DNA is TGTGCCAGCAGCGTAGGACTAGCGGGGGCGAACACCGGGGAGCTGTTTTTT. It codes for CASSVGLAGANTGELFF.

This chain links TRBV29-1 with TRBJ2-7; the D is unclear. Germline lookup yields CDR1 SQVTM and CDR2 ANQGSEA. V was cut by 4 bases and J by 5 bases, with 9 bases left in between. The length of the CDR3 is 11 residues. CDR3 sequence: CSVGLYHEQYF. In nucleotides, the CDR3 is TGCAGCGTTGGGCTATACCACGAGCAGTACTTC.

The chain employs TRBV5-1 and TRBJ2-7; TRBD2 matches 8 bases. The CDR3 is made up of 14 amino acids. The germline V gene encodes CDR1 SGHRS and CDR2 YFSETQ. Unmatched junction bases numbered 3, after V lost 4 bases and J lost 0 bases. In nucleotides, the CDR3 is TGCGCCAGCAGCACGGGACTAGACTCCTACGAGCAGTACTTC. It specifies CASSTGLDSYEQYF. Together with reference TRBV5-1 and TRBJ2-7, the CDR3 gives the full variable domain: KAGVTQTPRYLIKTRGQQVTLSCSPISGHRSVSWYQQTPGQGLQFLFEYFSETQRNKGNFPGRFSGRQFSNSRSEMNVSTLELGDSALYLCASSTGLDSYEQYFGPGTRLTVT.

Regarding this clone: Other nucleotide sequences in the sample specify the same CDR3. The genes are TRBV6-1 and TRBJ1-5, with D maybe TRBD1 (6 bases). V lost 2 bases, J lost 7 bases, and 9 bases lay in between. CDR3 size: 13 residues. CDR1 is MNHNS, CDR2 SASEGT, per germline. In DNA form, the CDR3 reads TGTGCCAGCAGTGAAACAGGGAGGCAGCCCCAGCATTTT. It yields the protein CASSETGRQPQHF.

Comment on this clone: Other nucleotide sequences from this sample produce the same CDR3. The CDR3, as DNA: TGCAGCGTTCGAGGGGTCCTGAACACTGAAGCTTTCTTT. Its translation: CSVRGVLNTEAFF. The chain is built from TRBV29-1 and TRBJ1-1; D is perhaps TRBD1 (5 bases). Germline V gene lookup returns CDR1 SQVTM and CDR2 ANQGSEA. V was shortened by 5 bases and J by 0 bases, with 10 bases between the two germline ends. CDR3 size: 13 residues.